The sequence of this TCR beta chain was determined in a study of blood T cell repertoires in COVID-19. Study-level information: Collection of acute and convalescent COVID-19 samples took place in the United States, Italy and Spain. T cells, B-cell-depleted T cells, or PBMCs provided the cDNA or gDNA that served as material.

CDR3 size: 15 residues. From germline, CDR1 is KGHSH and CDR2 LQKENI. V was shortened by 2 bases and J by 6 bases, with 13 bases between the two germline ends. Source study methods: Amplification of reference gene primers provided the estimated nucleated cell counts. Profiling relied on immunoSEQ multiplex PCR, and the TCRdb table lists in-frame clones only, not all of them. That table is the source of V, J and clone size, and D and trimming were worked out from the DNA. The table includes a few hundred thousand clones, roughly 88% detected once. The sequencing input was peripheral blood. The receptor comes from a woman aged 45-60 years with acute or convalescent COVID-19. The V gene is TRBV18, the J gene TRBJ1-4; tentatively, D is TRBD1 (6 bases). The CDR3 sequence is CASSPTGIRDEKLFF. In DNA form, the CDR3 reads TGTGCCAGCTCACCAACAGGGATAAGAGATGAAAAACTGTTTTTT.